The T cell receptor (beta chain) described here comes from a study of T cell responses to AZD1222 COVID-19 vaccine. Comment on this clone: Its antigen is not known.

Clones were read by immunoSEQ multiplex PCR, and TCRdb kept only the in-frame ones, dropping some. This sample has some 120,000 clones, with less than 90% found just once. Whole-study results and caveats: No day 14 peak samples; only post-peak repertoires were characterized.

The germline V gene has CDR1 LNHDA and CDR2 SQIVND (reference sequence). The CDR3 contains 15 residues. J lost 1 base, V lost 5 bases, and 5 bases had no gene match. This sample comprised peripheral blood, obtained on day 0 of AZD1222 vaccination. The chain couples TRBV19 to TRBJ1-2; 9 bases are shared with TRBD1. The TCR was taken from an adult in good health. CDR3 coding DNA: TGTGCCAGTAGTGCCGGGACAGGGCTTAACTATGGCTACACCTTC. Amino acids: CASSAGTGLNYGYTF.